The clone carrying this TCR beta chain has just one count. The V and J ends lost 1 base and 6 bases respectively, with 13 bases between them. The CDR3 is made up of 15 amino acids. Germline assignment: CDR1 MDHEN and CDR2 SYDVKM. The time point was: after trial treatment. Treatment noted: LDRT plus nivolumab, ipilimumab, low-dose cyclophosphamide and aspirin (RACIN trial). Patients qualified if they had advanced solid tumors that lacked tumor-infiltrating lymphocytes. This entry comes from a study of low-dose radiotherapy and immunotherapy resistance in tumors. Looking at the study overall: One day prior to radiation and immunotherapy, intravenous cyclophosphamide at 200 mg/m2 was given, repeated every two weeks. Patients took aspirin (300 mg orally, daily) for four cycles beginning at cycle 1 day 1.

TCR amplification used 20 to 25 PCR cycles, a constant-region primer and a V-primer adapter. MiXCR, applied by TCRdb to the reads, yields one record per CDR3 protein. The sample contains roughly 48,000 distinct CDR3 sequences, 33% of which appear only once. The receptor was isolated from a male donor with rectosigmoid adenocarcinoma. The material sequenced was PBMCs, taken after low-dose radiotherapy plus immunotherapy. The chain uses TRBV28 and TRBJ2-1; D possibly uses TRBD1 or TRBD2 (6 bases each). Here the CDR3 reads CASSLLGGLGNEQFF. The CDR3 DNA sequence: TGTGCCAGCAGTTTATTAGGGGGGTTAGGCAATGAGCAGTTCTTC.